This record looks at one TCR beta chain sequence and its context. This record comes from a study of blood T cell repertoires in COVID-19. The wider study: There were acute and convalescent COVID-19 samples, and they came from the United States, Italy and Spain. Nucleic acid was either cDNA or gDNA, and it came from T cells, B-cell-depleted T cells, or PBMCs.

The CDR3 runs 13 residues. The germline CDR1 and CDR2 sequences are SGHAT and FQNNGV. V lost 5 bases, J lost 2 bases, and 10 bases lay in between. Repertoires were generated with immunoSEQ multiplex PCR, while TCRdb's copy carries only in-frame clones and drops some. The profile shows 300,000 to 450,000 clones, around 87% of them singletons. The receptor was derived from a human donor in a cohort sampled during active COVID-19. The chain links TRBV11-2 to TRBJ2-7, with a weak D call TRBD2 (5 bases). The source material was peripheral blood. The CDR3 bases are TGTGCCAGCAGCCCCGGACTGCCCTACGAGCAGTACTTC. Encoded protein: CASSPGLPYEQYF.